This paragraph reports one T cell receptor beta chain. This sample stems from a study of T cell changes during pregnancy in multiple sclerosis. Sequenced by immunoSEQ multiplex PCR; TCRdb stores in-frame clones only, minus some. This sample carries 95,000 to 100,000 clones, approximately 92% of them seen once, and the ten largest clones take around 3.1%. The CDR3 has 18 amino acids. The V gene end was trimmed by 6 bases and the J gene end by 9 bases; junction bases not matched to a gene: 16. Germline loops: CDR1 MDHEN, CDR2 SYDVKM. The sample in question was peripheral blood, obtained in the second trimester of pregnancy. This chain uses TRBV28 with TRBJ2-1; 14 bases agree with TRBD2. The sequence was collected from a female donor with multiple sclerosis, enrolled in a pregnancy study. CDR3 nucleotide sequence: TGTGCCAGCAGCCCGGGACTAGCGGGAGAGGGGGGAGGGTCTGAGCAGTTCTTC. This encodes CASSPGLAGEGGGSEQFF. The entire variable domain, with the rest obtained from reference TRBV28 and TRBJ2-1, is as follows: DVKVTQSSRYLVKRTGEKVFLECVQDMDHENMFWYRQDPGLGLRLIYFSYDVKMKEKGDIPEGYSVSREKKERFSLILESASTNQTSMYLCASSPGLAGEGGGSEQFFGPGTRLTVL.